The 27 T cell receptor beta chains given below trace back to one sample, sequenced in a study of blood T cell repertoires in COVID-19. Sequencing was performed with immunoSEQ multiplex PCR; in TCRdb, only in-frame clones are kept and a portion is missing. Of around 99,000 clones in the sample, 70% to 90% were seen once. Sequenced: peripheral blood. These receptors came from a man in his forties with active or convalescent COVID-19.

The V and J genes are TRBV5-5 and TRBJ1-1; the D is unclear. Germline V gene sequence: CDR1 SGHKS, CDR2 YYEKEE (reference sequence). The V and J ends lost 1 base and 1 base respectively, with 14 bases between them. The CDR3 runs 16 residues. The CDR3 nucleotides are TGTGCCAGCAGCTTGCCTACCGGGAGGGCGAACACTGAAGCTTTCTTT. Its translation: CASSLPTGRANTEAFF.

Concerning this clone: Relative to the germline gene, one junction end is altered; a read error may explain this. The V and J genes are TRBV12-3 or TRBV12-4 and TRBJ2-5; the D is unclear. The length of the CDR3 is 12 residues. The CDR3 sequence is CASSWSPDPQDF. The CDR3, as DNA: TGTGCCAGCAGTTGGTCTCCCGATCCGCAGGACTTC.

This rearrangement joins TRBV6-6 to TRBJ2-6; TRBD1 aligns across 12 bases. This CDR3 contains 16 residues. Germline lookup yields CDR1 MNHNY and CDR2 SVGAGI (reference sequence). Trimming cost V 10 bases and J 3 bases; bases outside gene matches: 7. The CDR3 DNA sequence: TGTGCCACCACCGGGACAGGGGGCTTTGGGGCCAACGTCCTGACTTTC. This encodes CATTGTGGFGANVLTF.

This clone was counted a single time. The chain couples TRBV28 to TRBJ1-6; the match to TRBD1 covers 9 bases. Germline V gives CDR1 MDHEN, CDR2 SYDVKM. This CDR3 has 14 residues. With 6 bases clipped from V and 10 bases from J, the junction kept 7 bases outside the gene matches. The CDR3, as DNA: TGTGCCAGCAGACCGGGACAGGGATGGTCACCCCTCCACTTT. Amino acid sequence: CASRPGQGWSPLHF.

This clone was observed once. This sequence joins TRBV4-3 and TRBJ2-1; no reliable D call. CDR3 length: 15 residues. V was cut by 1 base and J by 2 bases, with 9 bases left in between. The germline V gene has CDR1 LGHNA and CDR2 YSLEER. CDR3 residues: CASSQGGSAYNEQFF. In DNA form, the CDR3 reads TGCGCCAGCAGCCAAGGAGGATCCGCCTACAATGAGCAGTTCTTC.

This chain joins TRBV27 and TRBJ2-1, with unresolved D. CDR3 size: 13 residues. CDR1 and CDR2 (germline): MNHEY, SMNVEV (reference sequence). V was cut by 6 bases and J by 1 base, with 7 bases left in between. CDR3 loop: CASRESSYNEQFF. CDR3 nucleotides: TGTGCCAGCAGGGAGAGTTCCTACAATGAGCAGTTCTTC.

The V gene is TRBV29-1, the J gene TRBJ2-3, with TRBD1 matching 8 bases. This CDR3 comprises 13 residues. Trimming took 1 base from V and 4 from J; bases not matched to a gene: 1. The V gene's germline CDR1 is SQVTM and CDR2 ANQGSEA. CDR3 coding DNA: TGCAGCGTTGAAGGGGGACAGGCAGATACGCAGTATTTT. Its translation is CSVEGGQADTQYF.

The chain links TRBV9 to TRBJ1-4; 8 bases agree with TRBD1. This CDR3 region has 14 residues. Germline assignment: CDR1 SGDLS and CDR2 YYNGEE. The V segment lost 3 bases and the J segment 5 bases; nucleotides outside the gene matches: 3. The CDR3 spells CASSDRTGNEKLFF. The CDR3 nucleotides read TGTGCCAGCAGCGACCGGACAGGGAATGAAAAACTGTTTTTT.

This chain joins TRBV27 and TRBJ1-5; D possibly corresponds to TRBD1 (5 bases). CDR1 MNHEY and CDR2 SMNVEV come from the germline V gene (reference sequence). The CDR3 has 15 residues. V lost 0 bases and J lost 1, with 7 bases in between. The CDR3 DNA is TGTGCCAGCAGTTTATCGGCAGGGAGCAATCAGCCCCAGCATTTT. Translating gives CASSLSAGSNQPQHF.

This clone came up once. CDR3 amino acids: CASSLMNRLAASEQFF. The CDR3 region has the DNA TGTGCCAGCAGCTTAATGAATCGGCTAGCTGCAAGTGAGCAGTTCTTC. The chain combines TRBV7-3 with TRBJ2-1, with a weak D call TRBD2 (5 bases). The CDR3 extends over 16 amino acids. V lost 1 base, J lost 9 bases, and 19 bases lay in between. Germline V gives CDR1 SGHTA, CDR2 FQGTGA.

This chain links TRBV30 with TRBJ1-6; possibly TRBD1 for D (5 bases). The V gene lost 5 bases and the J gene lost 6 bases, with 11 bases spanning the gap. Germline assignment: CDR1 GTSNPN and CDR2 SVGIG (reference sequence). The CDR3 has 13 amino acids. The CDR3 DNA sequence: TGTGCCTGGGAGGACACAGCTAATTCACCCCTCCACTTT. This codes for CAWEDTANSPLHF.

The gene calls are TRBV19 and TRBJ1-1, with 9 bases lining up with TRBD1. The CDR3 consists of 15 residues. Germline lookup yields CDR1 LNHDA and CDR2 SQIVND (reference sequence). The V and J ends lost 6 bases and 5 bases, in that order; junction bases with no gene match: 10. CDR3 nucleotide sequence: TGTGCCAGTAGCCAGGGGACAGGGAGAAGGACTGAAGCTTTCTTT. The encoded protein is CASSQGTGRRTEAFF.

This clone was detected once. For the CDR3, the DNA is TGTGCCAGCAGCTCAGCGGGAGGTTGGACAGATACGCAGTATTTT. It specifies CASSSAGGWTDTQYF. The genes are TRBV7-2 and TRBJ2-3, with 9 bases that match TRBD2. Trimming at V came to 4 bases and at J to 3 bases, leaving 5 bases not matched to a gene. The CDR3 has 15 residues. CDR1 SGHTA and CDR2 FQGNSA come from the germline V gene. Complete variable domain (other parts from reference TRBV7-2 and TRBJ2-3): GAGVSQSPSNKVTEKGKDVELRCDPISGHTALYWYRQSLGQGLEFLIYFQGNSAPDKSGLPSDRFSAERTGGSVSTLTIQRTQQEDSAVYLCASSSAGGWTDTQYFGPGTRLTVL.

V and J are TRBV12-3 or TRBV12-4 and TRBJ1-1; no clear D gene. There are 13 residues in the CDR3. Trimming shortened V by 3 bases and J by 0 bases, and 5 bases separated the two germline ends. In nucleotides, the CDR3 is TGTGCCAGCAGTTTTCAGGTGAACACTGAAGCTTTCTTT. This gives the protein CASSFQVNTEAFF.

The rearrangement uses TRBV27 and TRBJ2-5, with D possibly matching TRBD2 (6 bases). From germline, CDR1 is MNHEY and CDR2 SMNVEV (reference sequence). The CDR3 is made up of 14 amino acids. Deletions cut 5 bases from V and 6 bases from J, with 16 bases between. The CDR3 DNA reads TGTGCCAGCAGTAAGAGGGACGGGAGAAAGACCCAGTACTTC. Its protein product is CASSKRDGRKTQYF.

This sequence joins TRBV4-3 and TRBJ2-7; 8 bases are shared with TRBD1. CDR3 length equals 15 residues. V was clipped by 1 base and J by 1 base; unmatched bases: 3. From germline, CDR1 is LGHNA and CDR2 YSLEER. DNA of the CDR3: TGCGCCAGCAGCCAAGTTACAGGGGGATCCTACGAGCAGTACTTC. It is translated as CASSQVTGGSYEQYF.

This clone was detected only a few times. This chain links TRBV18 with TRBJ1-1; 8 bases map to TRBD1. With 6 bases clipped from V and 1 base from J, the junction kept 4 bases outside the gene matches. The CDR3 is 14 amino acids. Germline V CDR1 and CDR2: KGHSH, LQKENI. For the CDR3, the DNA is TGTGCCAGCTCCCCCGGGACAGGGAACACTGAAGCTTTCTTT. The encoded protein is CASSPGTGNTEAFF. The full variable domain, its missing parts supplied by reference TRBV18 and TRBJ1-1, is NAGVMQNPRHLVRRRGQEARLRCSPMKGHSHVYWYRQLPEEGLKFMVYLQKENIIDESGMPKERFSAEFPKEGPSILRIQQVVRGDSAAYFCASSPGTGNTEAFFGQGTRLTVV.

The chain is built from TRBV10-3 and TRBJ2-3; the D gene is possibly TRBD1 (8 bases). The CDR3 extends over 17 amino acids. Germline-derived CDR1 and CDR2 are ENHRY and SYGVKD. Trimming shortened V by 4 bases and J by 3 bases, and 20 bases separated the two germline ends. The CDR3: CAISVHRGGVRTDTQYF. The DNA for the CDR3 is TGTGCCATCAGTGTCCACAGGGGGGGCGTGAGGACAGATACGCAGTATTTT.

The CDR3 coding sequence is TGTGCCAGCAGCTGGGACAGGATGGATGAGCAGTTCTTC. It translates to CASSWDRMDEQFF. The rearrangement joins TRBV7-8 to TRBJ2-1; 8 bases fit TRBD1. This CDR3 region has 13 residues. V lost 4 bases and J lost 8; bases outside the gene matches: 4. Germline assignment: CDR1 SGHVS and CDR2 FQNEAQ.

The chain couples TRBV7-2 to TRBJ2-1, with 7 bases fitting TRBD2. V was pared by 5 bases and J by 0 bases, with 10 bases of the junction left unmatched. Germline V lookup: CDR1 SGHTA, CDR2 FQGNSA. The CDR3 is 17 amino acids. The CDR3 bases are TGTGCCAGCAGCCCGCAGTGGGGGGGAAGCTCCTACAATGAGCAGTTCTTC. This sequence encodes CASSPQWGGSSYNEQFF.

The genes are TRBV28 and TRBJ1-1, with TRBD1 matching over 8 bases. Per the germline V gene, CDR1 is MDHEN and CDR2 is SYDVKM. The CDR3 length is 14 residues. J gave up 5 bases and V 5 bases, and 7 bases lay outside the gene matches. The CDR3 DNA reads TGTGCCAGCAGTGTACAGGGGGTGAGGACTGAAGCTTTCTTT. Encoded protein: CASSVQGVRTEAFF.

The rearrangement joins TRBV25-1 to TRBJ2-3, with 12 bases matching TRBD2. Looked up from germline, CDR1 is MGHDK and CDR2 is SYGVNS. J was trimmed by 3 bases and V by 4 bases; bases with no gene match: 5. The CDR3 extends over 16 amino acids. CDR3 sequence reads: CASSGTGTSGTDTQYF. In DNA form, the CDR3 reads TGTGCCAGCAGTGGAACCGGGACTAGCGGGACAGATACGCAGTATTTT.

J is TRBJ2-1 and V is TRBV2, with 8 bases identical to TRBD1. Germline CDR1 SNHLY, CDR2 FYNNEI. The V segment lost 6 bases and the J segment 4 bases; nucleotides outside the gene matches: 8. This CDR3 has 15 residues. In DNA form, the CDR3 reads TGTGCCAGCAGGGGGACAGGAACTCTTTACAATGAGCAGTTCTTC. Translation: CASRGTGTLYNEQFF.

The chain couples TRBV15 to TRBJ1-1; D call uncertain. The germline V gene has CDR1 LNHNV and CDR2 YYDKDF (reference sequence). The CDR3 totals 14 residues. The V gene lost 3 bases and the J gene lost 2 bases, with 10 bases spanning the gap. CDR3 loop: CATSREGKNTEAFF. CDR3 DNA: TGTGCCACCAGCAGGGAGGGAAAAAACACTGAAGCTTTCTTT.

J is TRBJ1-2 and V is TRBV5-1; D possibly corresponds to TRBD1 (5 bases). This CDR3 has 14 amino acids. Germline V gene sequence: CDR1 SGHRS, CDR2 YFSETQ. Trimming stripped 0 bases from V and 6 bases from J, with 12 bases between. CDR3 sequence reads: CASSLVQGWDGYTF. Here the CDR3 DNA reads TGCGCCAGCAGCTTGGTCCAGGGATGGGATGGCTACACCTTC.

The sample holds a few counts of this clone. The CDR3 is CASARTGGGGYTF. The CDR3 DNA follows: TGTGCCAGCGCAAGGACAGGGGGCGGGGGCTACACCTTC. The chain combines TRBV28 with TRBJ1-2; 11 bases align to TRBD1. J was trimmed by 8 bases and V by 8 bases; bases with no gene match: 7. Germline-derived CDR1 and CDR2 are MDHEN and SYDVKM. The CDR3 runs 13 residues.

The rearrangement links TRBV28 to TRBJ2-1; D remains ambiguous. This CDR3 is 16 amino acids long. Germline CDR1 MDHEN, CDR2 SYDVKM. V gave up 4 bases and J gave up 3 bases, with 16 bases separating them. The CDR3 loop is CASSSPGEIRYNEQFF. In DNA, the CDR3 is TGTGCCAGCAGTTCACCTGGAGAAATCCGCTACAATGAGCAGTTCTTC.